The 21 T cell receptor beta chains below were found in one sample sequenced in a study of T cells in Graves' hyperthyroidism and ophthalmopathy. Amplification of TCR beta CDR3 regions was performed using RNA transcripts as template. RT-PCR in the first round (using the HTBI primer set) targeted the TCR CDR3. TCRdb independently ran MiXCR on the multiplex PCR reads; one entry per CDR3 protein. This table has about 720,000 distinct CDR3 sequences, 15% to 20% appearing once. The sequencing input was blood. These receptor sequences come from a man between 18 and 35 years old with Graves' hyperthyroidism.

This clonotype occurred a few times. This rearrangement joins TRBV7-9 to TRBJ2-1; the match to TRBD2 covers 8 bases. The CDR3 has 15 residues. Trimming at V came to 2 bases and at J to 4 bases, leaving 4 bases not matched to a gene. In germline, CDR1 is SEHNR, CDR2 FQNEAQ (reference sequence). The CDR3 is CASSLQTSGYNEQFF. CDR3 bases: TGTGCCAGCAGCTTACAAACTAGCGGATACAATGAGCAGTTCTTC.

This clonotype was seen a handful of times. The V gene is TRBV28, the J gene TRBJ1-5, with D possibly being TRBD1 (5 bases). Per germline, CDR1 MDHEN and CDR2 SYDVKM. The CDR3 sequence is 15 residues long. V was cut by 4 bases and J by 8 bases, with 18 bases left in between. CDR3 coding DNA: TGTGCCAGCAGTTCCAATCCAGGGATTTATAAGCCCCAGCATTTT. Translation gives CASSSNPGIYKPQHF.

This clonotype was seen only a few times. The chain's CDR3 is CASSLGSGGSGNTIYF. DNA of the CDR3: TGTGCCAGCAGCTTAGGCTCCGGGGGCTCTGGAAACACCATATATTTT. The gene calls are TRBV7-9 and TRBJ1-3; D possibly corresponds to TRBD1 (5 bases). Trimming removed 1 base at V and 0 bases at J, with 10 bases between. Germline V CDR1 and CDR2: SEHNR, FQNEAQ (reference sequence). This CDR3 has 16 amino acids.

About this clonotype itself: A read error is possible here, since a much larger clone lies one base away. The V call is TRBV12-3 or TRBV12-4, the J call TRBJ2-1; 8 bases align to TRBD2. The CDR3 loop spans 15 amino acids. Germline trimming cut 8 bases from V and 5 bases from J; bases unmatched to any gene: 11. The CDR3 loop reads CASLPTSGRDNEQFF. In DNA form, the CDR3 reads TGTGCCAGCCTCCCCACCAGCGGGAGAGACAATGAGCAGTTCTTC.

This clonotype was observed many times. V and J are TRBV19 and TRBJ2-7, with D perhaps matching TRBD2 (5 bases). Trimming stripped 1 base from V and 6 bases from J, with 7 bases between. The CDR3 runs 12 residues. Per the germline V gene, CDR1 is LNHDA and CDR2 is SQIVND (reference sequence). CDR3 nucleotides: TGTGCCAGTAGTATAGCCCGGGGCGAGCAGTACTTC. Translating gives CASSIARGEQYF.

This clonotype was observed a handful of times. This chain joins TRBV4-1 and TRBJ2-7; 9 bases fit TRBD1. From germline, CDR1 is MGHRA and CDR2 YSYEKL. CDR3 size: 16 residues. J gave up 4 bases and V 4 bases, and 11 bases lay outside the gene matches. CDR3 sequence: CASSRLRRTGEYEQYF. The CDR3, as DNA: TGCGCCAGCAGCCGCCTGAGAAGGACAGGGGAGTACGAGCAGTACTTC.

The CDR3 reads CSVIRGYEQFF. DNA of the CDR3: TGCAGCGTTATTAGGGGCTATGAGCAGTTCTTC. The gene calls are TRBV29-1 and TRBJ2-1; D perhaps matches TRBD1 (5 bases). The germline V gene encodes CDR1 SQVTM and CDR2 ANQGSEA. This CDR3 is built from 11 residues. V lost 5 bases to trimming and J lost 8 bases, with 10 bases between them.

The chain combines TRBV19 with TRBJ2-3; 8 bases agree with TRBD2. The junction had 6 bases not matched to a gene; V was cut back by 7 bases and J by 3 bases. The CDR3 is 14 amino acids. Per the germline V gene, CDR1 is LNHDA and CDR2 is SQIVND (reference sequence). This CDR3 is CASTARLATDTQYF. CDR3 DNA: TGTGCCAGTACCGCTCGACTAGCGACAGATACGCAGTATTTT.

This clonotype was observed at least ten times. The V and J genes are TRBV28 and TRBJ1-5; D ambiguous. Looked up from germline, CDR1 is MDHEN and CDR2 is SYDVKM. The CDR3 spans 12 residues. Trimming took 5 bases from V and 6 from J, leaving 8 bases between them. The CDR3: CASSTQSQPQHF. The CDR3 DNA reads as TGTGCCAGCAGTACCCAAAGTCAGCCCCAGCATTTT. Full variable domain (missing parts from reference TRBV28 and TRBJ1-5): DVKVTQSSRYLVKRTGEKVFLECVQDMDHENMFWYRQDPGLGLRLIYFSYDVKMKEKGDIPEGYSVSREKKERFSLILESASTNQTSMYLCASSTQSQPQHFGDGTRLSIL.

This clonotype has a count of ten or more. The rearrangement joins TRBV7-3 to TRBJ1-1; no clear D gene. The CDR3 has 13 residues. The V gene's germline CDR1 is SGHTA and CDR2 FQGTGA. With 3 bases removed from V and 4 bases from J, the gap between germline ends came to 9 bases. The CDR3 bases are TGTGCCAGCAGCTTCGGTGGAACCACTGAAGCTTTCTTT. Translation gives CASSFGGTTEAFF.

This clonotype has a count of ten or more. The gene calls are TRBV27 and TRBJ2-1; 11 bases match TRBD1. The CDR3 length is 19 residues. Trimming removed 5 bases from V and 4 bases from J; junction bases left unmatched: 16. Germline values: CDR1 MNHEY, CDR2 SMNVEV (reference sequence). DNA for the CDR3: TGTGCCAGCAGTCTACTACCACCCACGGGACAGGGGGGATACAATGAGCAGTTCTTC. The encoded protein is CASSLLPPTGQGGYNEQFF.

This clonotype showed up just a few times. CDR3 protein: CASAREGETQYF. CDR3 in DNA: TGTGCCAGCGCGCGGGAGGGGGAGACCCAGTACTTC. The chain has TRBV2 and TRBJ2-5, with 9 bases matching TRBD2. V shed 8 bases and J 5 bases; nucleotides not matched to a gene: 3. Germline values: CDR1 SNHLY, CDR2 FYNNEI. The CDR3 spans 12 residues.

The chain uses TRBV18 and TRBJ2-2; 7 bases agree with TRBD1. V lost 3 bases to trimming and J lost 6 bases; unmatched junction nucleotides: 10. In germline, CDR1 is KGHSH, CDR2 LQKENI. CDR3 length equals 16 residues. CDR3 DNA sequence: TGTGCCAGCTCACCTCTTCCTGACAGGGTCCCCGGGGAGCTGTTTTTT. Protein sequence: CASSPLPDRVPGELFF. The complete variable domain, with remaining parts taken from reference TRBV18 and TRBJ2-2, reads NAGVMQNPRHLVRRRGQEARLRCSPMKGHSHVYWYRQLPEEGLKFMVYLQKENIIDESGMPKERFSAEFPKEGPSILRIQQVVRGDSAAYFCASSPLPDRVPGELFFGEGSRLTVL.

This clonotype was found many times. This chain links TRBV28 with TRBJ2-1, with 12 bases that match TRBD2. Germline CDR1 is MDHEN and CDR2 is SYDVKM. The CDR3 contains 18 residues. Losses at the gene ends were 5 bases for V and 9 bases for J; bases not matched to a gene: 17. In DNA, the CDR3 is TGTGCCAGCAGTCCTCTAGCGGGAGGGCCCGGAGGGGGACCTGAGCAGTTCTTC. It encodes CASSPLAGGPGGGPEQFF. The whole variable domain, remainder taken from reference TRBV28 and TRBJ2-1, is DVKVTQSSRYLVKRTGEKVFLECVQDMDHENMFWYRQDPGLGLRLIYFSYDVKMKEKGDIPEGYSVSREKKERFSLILESASTNQTSMYLCASSPLAGGPGGGPEQFFGPGTRLTVL.

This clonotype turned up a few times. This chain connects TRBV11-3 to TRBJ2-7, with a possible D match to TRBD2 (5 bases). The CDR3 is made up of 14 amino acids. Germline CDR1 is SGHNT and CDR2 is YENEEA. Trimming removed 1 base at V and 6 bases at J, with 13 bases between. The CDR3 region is CASSLAGSVGEQYF. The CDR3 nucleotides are TGTGCCAGCAGCTTAGCGGGGTCCGTGGGCGAGCAGTACTTC.

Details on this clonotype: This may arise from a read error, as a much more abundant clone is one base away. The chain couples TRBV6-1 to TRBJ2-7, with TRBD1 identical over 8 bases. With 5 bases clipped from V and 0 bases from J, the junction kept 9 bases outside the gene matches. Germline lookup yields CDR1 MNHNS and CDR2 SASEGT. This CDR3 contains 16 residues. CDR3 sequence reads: CASSLALQGGSYEQYF. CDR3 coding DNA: TGTGCCAGCAGTCTCGCTCTACAGGGGGGCTCCTACGAGCAGTACTTC.

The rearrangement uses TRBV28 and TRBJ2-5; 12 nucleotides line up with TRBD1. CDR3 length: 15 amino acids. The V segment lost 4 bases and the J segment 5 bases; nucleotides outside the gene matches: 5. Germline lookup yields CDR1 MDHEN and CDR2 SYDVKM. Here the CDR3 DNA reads TGTGCCAGCAGTTCCCCCGGGACAGGGGGCGAGACCCAGTACTTC. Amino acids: CASSSPGTGGETQYF.

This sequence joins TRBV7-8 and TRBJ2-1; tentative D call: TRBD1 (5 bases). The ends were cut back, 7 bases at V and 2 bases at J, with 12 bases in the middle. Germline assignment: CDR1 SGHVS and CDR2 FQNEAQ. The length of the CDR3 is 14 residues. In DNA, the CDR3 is TGTGCCAGCAACTTTGCAGGGACCTACAATGAGCAGTTCTTC. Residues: CASNFAGTYNEQFF.

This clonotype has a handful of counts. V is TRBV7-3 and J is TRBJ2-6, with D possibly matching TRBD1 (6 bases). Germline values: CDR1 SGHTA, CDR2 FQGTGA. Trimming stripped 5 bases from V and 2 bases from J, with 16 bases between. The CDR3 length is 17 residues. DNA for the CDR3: TGTGCCAGCAGCCCCCCGGGACACTATCCTGGGGCCAACGTCCTGACTTTC. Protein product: CASSPPGHYPGANVLTF.

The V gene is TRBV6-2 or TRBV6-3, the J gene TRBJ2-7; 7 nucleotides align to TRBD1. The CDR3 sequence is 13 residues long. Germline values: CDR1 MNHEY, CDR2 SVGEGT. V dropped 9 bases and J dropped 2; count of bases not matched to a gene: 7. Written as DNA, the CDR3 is TGTGCCAGTGGGACAGCTAATGCCTACGAGCAGTACTTC. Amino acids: CASGTANAYEQYF.

CDR3 sequence reads: CSVVAGDSNQPQHF. In nucleotides, the CDR3 is TGCAGCGTTGTCGCTGGGGATAGCAATCAGCCCCAGCATTTT. The gene calls are TRBV29-1 and TRBJ1-5; D is unclear. The germline V and J ends were trimmed by 4 bases and 0 bases, with 10 bases remaining between them. This CDR3 region has 14 residues. Germline V lookup: CDR1 SQVTM, CDR2 ANQGSEA.